Shown below are 8 T cell receptor beta chains from a single sample sequenced in a study of siplizumab effects on memory and regulatory T cells. This table comes from immunoSEQ multiplex PCR, and its TCRdb copy is limited to in-frame clones, with some not included. This sample has 100,000 to 110,000 clones, with about 94% found just once. Sequencing was performed on non-Treg CD4+ T cells sorted from blood. These receptor sequences come from a human donor in good health.

The rearrangement joins TRBV28 to TRBJ1-1; 10 nucleotides line up with TRBD1. V shed 5 bases, J shed 6 bases, and the junction held 9 bases outside the gene matches. This CDR3 is 15 amino acids long. Germline CDR1 MDHEN, CDR2 SYDVKM. In DNA form, the CDR3 reads TGTGCCAGCAGTCTCCCGGGACAGGGGTTGGCTGAAGCTTTCTTT. Amino acid sequence: CASSLPGQGLAEAFF.

In DNA form, the CDR3 reads TGTGCCAGCAGCTTCCAGGCGCCCGGCACAGATACGCAGTATTTT. Translation gives CASSFQAPGTDTQYF. The chain uses TRBV7-2 and TRBJ2-3; D is ambiguous. The CDR3 is made up of 15 amino acids. Deletions cut 3 bases from V and 1 base from J, with 11 bases between. The germline gives CDR1 SGHTA, CDR2 FQGNSA. Variable domain in full (rest from reference TRBV7-2 and TRBJ2-3): GAGVSQSPSNKVTEKGKDVELRCDPISGHTALYWYRQSLGQGLEFLIYFQGNSAPDKSGLPSDRFSAERTGGSVSTLTIQRTQQEDSAVYLCASSFQAPGTDTQYFGPGTRLTVL.

The chain uses TRBV5-4 and TRBJ2-7; 7 bases agree with TRBD2. CDR3 size: 14 residues. Germline V gene lookup returns CDR1 SGHNT and CDR2 YYREEE (reference sequence). V was clipped by 0 bases and J by 6 bases; unmatched bases: 6. CDR3: CASSLVGGPFEQYF. CDR3 DNA sequence: TGTGCCAGCAGCTTGGTGGGAGGGCCATTCGAGCAGTACTTC.

This chain links TRBV7-3 with TRBJ1-6; unclear D gene. CDR3 length: 13 amino acids. V lost 4 bases and J 9 bases, leaving 10 bases between the germline ends. The germline gives CDR1 SGHTA, CDR2 FQGTGA. The CDR3 bases are TGTGCCAGCAGCTCCACGACTCCTTCACCCCTCCACTTT. It translates to CASSSTTPSPLHF.

The gene calls are TRBV6-4 and TRBJ2-1, with 10 bases matching TRBD2. CDR3 length: 15 residues. Germline trimming cut 6 bases from V and 5 bases from J; bases unmatched to any gene: 7. The germline gives CDR1 MRHNA, CDR2 SNTAGT. The chain's CDR3 is CASSRTSGLNNEQFF. CDR3 nucleotide sequence: TGTGCCAGCAGCCGGACTAGCGGCCTCAACAATGAGCAGTTCTTC.

The V gene is TRBV11-2, the J gene TRBJ2-7; 10 nucleotides line up with TRBD2. Trimming cost V 2 bases and J 5 bases; bases outside gene matches: 9. Germline loops: CDR1 SGHAT, CDR2 FQNNGV. This CDR3 comprises 16 residues. The CDR3 nucleotides read TGTGCCAGCAGCTTACAAAAGCTAGCGGGAGTGAACGAGCAGTACTTC. Translation: CASSLQKLAGVNEQYF.

The chain employs TRBV2 and TRBJ2-5; TRBD2 might be the D (5 bases). In germline, CDR1 is SNHLY, CDR2 FYNNEI. The CDR3 runs 15 residues. The V gene lost 5 bases and the J gene lost 3 bases, with 16 bases spanning the gap. Here the CDR3 reads CASSPRTVMKETQYF. DNA of the CDR3: TGTGCCAGCAGTCCTCGGACTGTTATGAAAGAGACCCAGTACTTC.

The rearrangement joins TRBV5-4 to TRBJ1-2; no clear D. Trimming left V 0 bases short and J 8 bases short, with 8 bases between. CDR1 and CDR2 from the germline V gene are SGHNT and YYREEE (reference sequence). The CDR3 runs to 12 residues. DNA for the CDR3: TGTGCCAGCAGCTTGGTAGGGTTCGGCTACACCTTC. This sequence encodes CASSLVGFGYTF.